What follows is one T cell receptor beta chain and its context. Its antigen is currently unknown. The data were produced by immunoSEQ multiplex PCR, yet TCRdb's version contains in-frame clones alone and is incomplete. Of some 30,000 clones detected, roughly nine tenths appear once; the ten largest clones hold approximately 5%. This entry comes from a study of T cells in localized non-small cell lung cancer. Looked up from germline, CDR1 is SGDLS and CDR2 is YYNGEE. The CDR3 is made up of 17 amino acids. Losses at the gene ends were 4 bases for V and 0 bases for J; bases not matched to a gene: 10. Study observations and caveats: Because sequencing included only one region (of the tumor), heterogeneity remains possible. The appearance of a median approximately 55 of the top 100 tumor clones was seen in adjacent lung. Clonality of T cells reached its maximum in uninvolved adjacent lung, surpassing tumor.

The rearrangement joins TRBV9 to TRBJ2-1, with 7 bases identical to TRBD2. Sequencing was performed on PBMCs, taken before any cancer treatment. This receptor was identified in a man aged 35 to 70 with stage II lung adenocarcinoma. The chain's CDR3 is CASSPFRGGSSYNEQFF. CDR3 in DNA: TGTGCCAGCAGCCCCTTTCGGGGCGGGAGCTCCTACAATGAGCAGTTCTTC.